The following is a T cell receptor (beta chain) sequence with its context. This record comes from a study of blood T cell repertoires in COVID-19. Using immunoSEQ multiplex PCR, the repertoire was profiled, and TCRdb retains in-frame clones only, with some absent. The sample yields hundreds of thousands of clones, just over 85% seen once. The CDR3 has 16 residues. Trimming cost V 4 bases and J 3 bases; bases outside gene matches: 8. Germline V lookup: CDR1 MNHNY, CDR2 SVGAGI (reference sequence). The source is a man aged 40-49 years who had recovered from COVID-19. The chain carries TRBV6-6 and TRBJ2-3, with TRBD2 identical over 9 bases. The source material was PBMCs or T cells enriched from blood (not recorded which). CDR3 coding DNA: TGTGCCAGCAGTTTAGGGCTAGCGGGACAGACAGATACGCAGTATTTT. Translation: CASSLGLAGQTDTQYF.